Following are 8 T cell receptor beta chains from one sample sequenced in a study of early T cells in non-severe SARS-CoV-2 infection. TCRdb re-analysed the 5' RACE reads in MiXCR, keeping a single row per CDR3 protein. Of 65,000 to 85,000 distinct CDR3 sequences in the sample, about 13% were seen once. The sample taken for sequencing was whole blood. The source is an adult who was a healthcare worker with PCR-confirmed SARS-CoV-2 infection or an uninfected control (not recorded which).

This clonotype was seen a few times. V and J are TRBV7-3 and TRBJ2-5; maybe TRBD2 (6 bases). Trimming took off 4 bases at V and 1 base at J, with 7 bases between the two ends. Germline-derived CDR1 and CDR2 are SGHTA and FQGTGA. The CDR3 spans 13 residues. CDR3 region: CASSSGSQETQYF. The DNA for the CDR3 is TGTGCCAGCAGCTCCGGGAGCCAAGAGACCCAGTACTTC.

This clonotype was counted ten times or more. The chain carries TRBV12-2 and TRBJ1-2; the table assigns TRBD1, which was not confirmed against the DNA. TRBV12-2 is deemed a pseudogene. This CDR3 is 17 amino acids long. For the CDR3, the DNA is TGTGCAAGTCGCGCGGACCCCGGGACAAAGAAGTTGGGTGGCTACACCTTC. It is translated as CASRADPGTKKLGGYTF.

This clonotype was seen ten or more times. The chain recombines TRBV6-4 with TRBJ2-1; D is undetermined. The CDR3 covers 14 residues. V gave up 0 bases and J gave up 9 bases, with 12 bases separating them. Germline V lookup: CDR1 MRHNA, CDR2 SNTAGT. The CDR3 DNA reads as TGTGCCAGCAGTGACTCGGCTAGTGGGTTTGAGCAGTTCTTC. It translates to CASSDSASGFEQFF.

The CDR3 is CATRASAQETQYF. Here the CDR3 DNA reads TGTGCCACCAGAGCATCAGCCCAAGAGACCCAGTACTTC. The chain uses TRBV24-1 and TRBJ2-5; D unclear. V gave up 7 bases and J gave up 1 base, with 9 bases separating them. The CDR3 runs to 13 residues. In germline, CDR1 is KGHDR, CDR2 SFDVKD.

In its sample, this clonotype was seen many times. V gene TRBV6-1 combines with J gene TRBJ2-4; no firm D call. Germline loops: CDR1 MNHNS, CDR2 SASEGT. The V and J ends lost 3 bases and 0 bases respectively, with 9 bases between them. The CDR3 totals 15 residues. The CDR3 reads CASSDAFIAKNIQYF. The CDR3 DNA sequence: TGTGCCAGCAGTGACGCGTTTATAGCCAAAAACATTCAGTACTTC.

This clonotype appeared a few times. The chain combines TRBV2 with TRBJ2-1; 10 bases align to TRBD1. This CDR3 spans 16 amino acids. Germline V gene lookup returns CDR1 SNHLY and CDR2 FYNNEI. Trimming removed 6 bases from V and 1 base from J; junction bases left unmatched: 6. The CDR3 DNA follows: TGTGCCAGCAGAGCACCGGGACAGGGGTCCTACAATGAGCAGTTCTTC. This gives the protein CASRAPGQGSYNEQFF.

The V gene is TRBV7-2, the J gene TRBJ2-1; no reliable D call. This CDR3 is 13 amino acids long. Trimming pared 5 bases from V and 5 bases from J, leaving 10 bases between. CDR1 is SGHTA, CDR2 FQGNSA, per germline. This CDR3 reads CASSEQRDNEQFF. CDR3 sequence (DNA): TGTGCCAGCAGCGAACAAAGGGACAATGAGCAGTTCTTC.

This clonotype came up a few times. The gene calls are TRBV6-5 and TRBJ1-1, with D uncertain. This CDR3 spans 12 amino acids. Germline-derived CDR1 and CDR2 are MNHEY and SVGAGI. Deletions cut 8 bases from V and 7 bases from J, with 14 bases between. CDR3 protein: CASSNRGFEAFF. The CDR3 nucleotides are TGTGCCAGCTCCAACCGCGGGTTTGAAGCTTTCTTT.